This T cell receptor beta chain was recorded in a study of control samples from healthy donors and cancer patients. In germline, CDR1 is DFQATT, CDR2 SNEGSKA (reference sequence). This CDR3 has 15 amino acids. With V trimmed by 6 bases and J by 2 bases, 11 bases remained unmatched. The table came from immunoSEQ multiplex PCR; TCRdb's copy has only in-frame clones and leaves some out. The repertoire holds about 180,000 clones, with around 87% as singletons. The V call is TRBV20-1, the J call TRBJ2-7; 9 bases map to TRBD1. The sequenced sample was blood. The receptor's source is a woman between 50 and 59 years old in good health. DNA of the CDR3: TGCAGTGCCAGTCCCGGGACAGGGTCTCCCTACGAGCAGTACTTC. Translated: CSASPGTGSPYEQYF.